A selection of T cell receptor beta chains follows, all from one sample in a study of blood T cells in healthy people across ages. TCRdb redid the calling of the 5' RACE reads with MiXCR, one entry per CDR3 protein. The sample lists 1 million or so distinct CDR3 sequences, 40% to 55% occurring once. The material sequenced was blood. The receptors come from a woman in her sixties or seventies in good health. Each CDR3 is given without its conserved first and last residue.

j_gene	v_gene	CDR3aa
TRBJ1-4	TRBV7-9	ASSPGPGFEKLF
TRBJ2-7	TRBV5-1	ASSWMVLDYEQY
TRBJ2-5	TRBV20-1	SARDRDRRVAVQETQY
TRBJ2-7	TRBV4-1	ASSQVTQGSKQY
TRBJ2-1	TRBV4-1	ASSQELASSYNEQF
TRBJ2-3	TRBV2	ASSEVTRLAGADTQY
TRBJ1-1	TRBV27	ASSQWGTLNTEAF
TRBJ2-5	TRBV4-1	ASSQEYDGRERGETQY
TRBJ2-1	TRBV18	ASTGLAGNNEQF
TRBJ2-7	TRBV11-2	ASSLVLSNYEQY
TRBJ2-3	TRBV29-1	SAARAGGTDTQY
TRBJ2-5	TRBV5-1	ASDRGLAGVKGETQY
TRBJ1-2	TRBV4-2	ASSQEGQSYGYT
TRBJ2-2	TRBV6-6	ASSYTPGTGELF
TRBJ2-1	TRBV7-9	ASSRRTSGSRDEQF
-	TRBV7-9	ASSLAESARPYEQF
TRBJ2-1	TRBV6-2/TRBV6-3	ASSNLAGERDEQF
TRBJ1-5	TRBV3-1	ASSQRGSDQPQH
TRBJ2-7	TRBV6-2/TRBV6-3	ASSYPTSGYEQY
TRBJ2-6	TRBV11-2	ANAGTGGVRSGANVLT
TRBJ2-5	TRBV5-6	ASSPGGLGDGEQY
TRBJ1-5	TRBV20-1	SALDRGRDSNQPQH
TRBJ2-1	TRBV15	AISRGTNEQF
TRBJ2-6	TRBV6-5	ASSYSLTEAQANVLT
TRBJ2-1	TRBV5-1	ASSREGTDYNEQF
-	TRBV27	ASAGNFGLAGGEQY
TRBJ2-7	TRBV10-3	AIKAPDSYEQY
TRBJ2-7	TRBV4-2	ASSQAGLALDEQY
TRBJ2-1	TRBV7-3	ASSLVPGTSGLSYNEQF
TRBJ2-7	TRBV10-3	AIGQGAYEQY
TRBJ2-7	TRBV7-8	ASSLNNEYEQY
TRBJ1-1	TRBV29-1	SVFLRGLRTEAF
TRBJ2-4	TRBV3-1	ASSQTSGMAKNIQY
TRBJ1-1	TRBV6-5	ASSSPLMNTEAF
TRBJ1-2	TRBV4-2	ASSQDRAAGSYGYT
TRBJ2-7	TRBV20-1	SARISGRAREQY
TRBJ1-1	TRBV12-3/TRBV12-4	ASSLRSGTDTEAF
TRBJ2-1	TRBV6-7	ASSYVEQF
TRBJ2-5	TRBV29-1	SALPGGSGQETQY
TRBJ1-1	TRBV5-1	AGRLGSGGAYTEAF
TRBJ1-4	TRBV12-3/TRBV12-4	ASSRHATNEKLF
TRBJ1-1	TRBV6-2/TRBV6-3	TSSWGTEAF
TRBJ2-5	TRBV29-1	SVAKSETQY
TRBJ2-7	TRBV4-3	ASSQETSGAYEQY
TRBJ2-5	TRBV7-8	ASSAGGPNEQY